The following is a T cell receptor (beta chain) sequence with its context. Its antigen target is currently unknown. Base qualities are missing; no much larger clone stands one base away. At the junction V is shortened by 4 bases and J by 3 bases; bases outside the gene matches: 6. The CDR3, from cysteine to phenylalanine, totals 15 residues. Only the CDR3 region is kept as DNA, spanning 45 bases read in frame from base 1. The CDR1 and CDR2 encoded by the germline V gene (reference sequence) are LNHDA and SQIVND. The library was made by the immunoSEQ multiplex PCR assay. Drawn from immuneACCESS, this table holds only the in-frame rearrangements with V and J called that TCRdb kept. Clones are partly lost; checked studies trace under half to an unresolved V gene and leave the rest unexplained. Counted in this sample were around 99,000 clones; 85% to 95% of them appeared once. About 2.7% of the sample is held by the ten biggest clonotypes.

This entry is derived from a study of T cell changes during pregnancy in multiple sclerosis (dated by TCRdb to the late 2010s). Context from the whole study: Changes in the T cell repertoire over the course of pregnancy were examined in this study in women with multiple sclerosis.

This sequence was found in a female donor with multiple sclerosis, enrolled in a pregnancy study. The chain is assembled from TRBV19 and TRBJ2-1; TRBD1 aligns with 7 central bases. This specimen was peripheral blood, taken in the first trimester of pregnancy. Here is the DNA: TGTGCCAGTAGTAAATCCGGGACAGTCTACAATGAGCAGTTCTTC. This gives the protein CASSKSGTVYNEQFF.